These 17 T cell receptor beta chains originate from one sample sequenced in a study of cytomegalovirus exposure and HLA in healthy donors. The study ran its PCR with 60 Vbeta and 13 Jbeta primers. TCRdb's table, derived via immunoSEQ multiplex PCR, lists solely in-frame clones and lacks some. The top ten clones hold approximately 5.1% of a sample with 120,000 to 150,000 clones, more than 75% of them seen once. Material for sequencing was PBMCs. The receptors stem from a male donor in good health and CMV-seronegative.

The J gene is TRBJ1-5, the V gene TRBV30, with 9 bases lining up with TRBD1. V shed 5 bases and J 4 bases; nucleotides not matched to a gene: 6. Germline V gene data show CDR1 as GTSNPN and CDR2 as SVGIG (reference sequence). The CDR3 spans 14 residues. Here the CDR3 reads CAWSTGGRNQPQHF. DNA of the CDR3: TGTGCCTGGTCGACAGGGGGTCGAAATCAGCCCCAGCATTTT.

This clone was found a few times. The chain joins TRBV28 to TRBJ2-7, with 8 bases matching TRBD1. The V segment lost 8 bases and the J segment 5 bases; nucleotides outside the gene matches: 5. Germline-derived CDR1 and CDR2 are MDHEN and SYDVKM. The CDR3 is 12 residues long. The CDR3 bases are TGTGCCAGCCTGGACAGGGAGAACGAGCAGTACTTC. The encoded protein is CASLDRENEQYF.

The V gene is TRBV7-6, the J gene TRBJ2-5; a weak D match, TRBD1 (5 bases). The J call may not be correct, given that the DNA end is closer to TRBJ2-7. The CDR3 length is 15 residues. From germline, CDR1 is SGHVS and CDR2 FNYEAQ. CDR3 nucleotides: TGTGCCAGCAGCTTAGGCTGGGGCGGAACGTACGAGCAGTACTTC. The encoded protein is CASSLGWGGTYEQYF.

The J gene is TRBJ2-7, the V gene TRBV6-5, with D possibly TRBD2 on 6 matching bases. Germline values: CDR1 MNHEY, CDR2 SVGAGI. The CDR3 runs to 15 residues. The V end lost 2 bases, the J end lost 4 bases, and 15 bases lay between the germline ends. The CDR3 protein is CASSYETSGVYEQYF. The CDR3 DNA reads TGTGCCAGCAGTTACGAGACCTCGGGAGTTTACGAGCAGTACTTC.

This clone was seen a few times. The gene calls are TRBV10-2 and TRBJ2-2; 10 nucleotides align to TRBD2. The CDR3 runs to 17 residues. CDR1 is WSHSY and CDR2 is SAAADI in the germline V gene. Trimming at V came to 3 bases and at J to 4 bases, leaving 8 bases not matched to a gene. The chain's CDR3 is CASSEIAGGRGTGELFF. The CDR3 DNA reads TGCGCCAGCAGTGAAATAGCGGGGGGCCGGGGCACCGGGGAGCTGTTTTTT.

This clone was counted a single time. The chain recombines TRBV2 with TRBJ1-6; D remains ambiguous. The CDR3 contains 15 residues. Trimming shortened V by 4 bases and J by 2 bases, and 9 bases separated the two germline ends. Germline-derived CDR1 and CDR2 are SNHLY and FYNNEI. In DNA form, the CDR3 reads TGTGCCAGCAGTGCCGTAATAACCTATAATTCACCCCTCCACTTT. It is translated as CASSAVITYNSPLHF.

The chain couples TRBV11-3 to TRBJ2-2; 8 bases are shared with TRBD1. CDR1 is SGHNT and CDR2 is YENEEA in the germline V gene. The V and J ends lost 6 bases and 4 bases, in that order; junction bases with no gene match: 7. This CDR3 has 15 residues. The CDR3 DNA follows: TGTGCCAGCAGGGCGGGGACAGGACCCACCGGGGAGCTGTTTTTT. This codes for CASRAGTGPTGELFF.

This chain uses TRBV19 with TRBJ1-2, with TRBD1 identical over 11 bases. The CDR3 consists of 15 residues. CDR1 LNHDA and CDR2 SQIVND come from the germline V gene (reference sequence). J lost 8 bases, V lost 3 bases, and 8 bases had no gene match. The CDR3 bases are TGTGCCAGTAGTATGACGGACAGGGGGCGAGGGGGCTACACCTTC. As protein: CASSMTDRGRGGYTF.

The genes are TRBV5-1 and TRBJ2-3; TRBD2 matches 7 bases. The CDR3 has 16 residues. Germline CDR1 is SGHRS and CDR2 is YFSETQ. The ends lost 3 bases at V and 2 bases at J; junction bases unmatched: 9. This chain's CDR3 is CASSSKTGGFTDTQYF. Here the CDR3 DNA reads TGCGCCAGCAGCTCGAAAACCGGGGGGTTCACAGATACGCAGTATTTT.

V is TRBV10-3 and J is TRBJ1-2; 9 bases are a match to TRBD1. With V trimmed by 9 bases and J by 4 bases, 6 bases remained unmatched. The CDR3 has 13 residues. Germline CDR1 reads ENHRY; CDR2 reads SYGVKD. CDR3 bases: TGTGCCATTGGCTCGGGACAGGGCTATGGCTACACCTTC. It yields the protein CAIGSGQGYGYTF.

This chain links TRBV30 with TRBJ2-7; 9 bases line up with TRBD2. Trimming took 2 bases from V and 4 from J; bases not matched to a gene: 3. CDR3 length equals 13 residues. Looked up from germline, CDR1 is GTSNPN and CDR2 is SVGIG (reference sequence). Here the CDR3 reads CAWSSAGGYEQYF. The CDR3 nucleotides read TGTGCCTGGAGTTCAGCGGGGGGTTACGAGCAGTACTTC. The full variable domain, its missing parts supplied by reference TRBV30 and TRBJ2-7, is SQTIHQWPATLVQPVGSPLSLECTVEGTSNPNLYWYRQAAGRGLQLLFYSVGIGQISSEVPQNLSASRPQDRQFILSSKKLLLSDSGFYLCAWSSAGGYEQYFGPGTRLTVT.

With respect to this clone: Other DNA variants within this sample encode the same CDR3. The CDR3 protein is CASSQRDRSNEQFF. CDR3 sequence (DNA): TGCGCCAGCTCCCAACGGGACAGGTCCAATGAGCAGTTCTTC. The J gene is TRBJ2-1, the V gene TRBV4-1; 8 bases match TRBD1. J gave up 6 bases and V 8 bases, and 9 bases lay outside the gene matches. CDR1 and CDR2 from the germline V gene are MGHRA and YSYEKL. CDR3 length equals 14 residues.

This rearrangement joins TRBV6-1 to TRBJ1-4; D is unresolved. The V and J ends lost 3 bases and 8 bases respectively, with 10 bases between them. This CDR3 has 13 residues. Germline lookup yields CDR1 MNHNS and CDR2 SASEGT. For the CDR3, the DNA is TGTGCCAGCAGTGACAGGCTTGGGGAAAAACTGTTTTTT. Protein: CASSDRLGEKLFF.

This rearrangement joins TRBV27 to TRBJ1-5, with a tentative D call TRBD1 (5 bases). There are 14 residues in the CDR3. V lost 1 base and J 4 bases, leaving 8 bases between the germline ends. Looked up from germline, CDR1 is MNHEY and CDR2 is SMNVEV (reference sequence). As DNA, the CDR3 is TGTGCCAGCAGTTTATTAGGGACTAATCAGCCCCAGCATTTT. This codes for CASSLLGTNQPQHF.

The chain recombines TRBV30 with TRBJ1-5; 7 bases agree with TRBD1. CDR3 length: 15 residues. Germline values: CDR1 GTSNPN, CDR2 SVGIG (reference sequence). V was pared by 3 bases and J by 6 bases, with 11 bases of the junction left unmatched. For the CDR3, the DNA is TGTGCCTGGAGCGAGGGGGCAGGGAGAGGTCAGCCCCAGCATTTT. This encodes CAWSEGAGRGQPQHF. The full variable domain, its missing parts supplied by reference TRBV30 and TRBJ1-5, is SQTIHQWPATLVQPVGSPLSLECTVEGTSNPNLYWYRQAAGRGLQLLFYSVGIGQISSEVPQNLSASRPQDRQFILSSKKLLLSDSGFYLCAWSEGAGRGQPQHFGDGTRLSIL.

This chain links TRBV5-6 with TRBJ1-1; no definite D call. The CDR3 length is 12 residues. Germline V gene data show CDR1 as SGHDT and CDR2 as YYEEEE. Between the trimmed V and J ends, which lost 5 bases and 6 bases, there was a span of 11 bases. Here the CDR3 reads CASRSREPEAFF. The CDR3 region has the DNA TGTGCCAGCAGGAGTAGGGAGCCTGAAGCTTTCTTT.

CDR3 DNA sequence: TGTGCCAGCAGTGGAAGACTCCGCGGAGCTTTCTTT. Its translation is CASSGRLRGAFF. V and J are TRBV2 and TRBJ1-1, with no clear D. V was shortened by 4 bases and J by 10 bases, with 13 bases between the two germline ends. The germline CDR1 and CDR2 sequences are SNHLY and FYNNEI. CDR3 length: 12 residues.